This entry lists 16 T cell receptor beta chains sequenced from one sample in a study of OX40 agonist ivuxolimab in advanced cancers. Only in-frame clones appear in the TCRdb table, and some are missing; sequencing was by immunoSEQ multiplex PCR. The sample consists of around 140,000 clones, about nine tenths of them appearing once. The sample here was CD4+ or CD8+ T cells sorted from blood, taken in a trial of the OX40 agonist ivuxolimab. These receptors all stem from an adult with an advanced solid tumor such as melanoma, head and neck, liver or kidney cancer.

Points on this clone: This same CDR3 is encoded by further DNA sequences in the sample. The chain couples TRBV6-5 to TRBJ2-3; D is undetermined. V dropped 3 bases and J dropped 0 bases, with 4 bases sitting between them. Germline lookup yields CDR1 MNHEY and CDR2 SVGAGI. The CDR3 spans 13 residues. The CDR3 sequence is CASSYPSTDTQYF. The CDR3 bases are TGTGCCAGCAGTTATCCTAGCACAGATACGCAGTATTTT.

The CDR3 nucleotides read TGCGCCAGCAGCTCTCACGACAATGAGCAGTTCTTC. It codes for CASSSHDNEQFF. The chain combines TRBV5-1 with TRBJ2-1; D is ambiguous. CDR1 SGHRS and CDR2 YFSETQ come from the germline V gene. V was cut by 3 bases and J by 5 bases, with 6 bases left in between. This CDR3 contains 12 residues.

The rearrangement joins TRBV18 to TRBJ1-1; 8 bases are shared with TRBD1. CDR3 size: 14 residues. Germline V gene lookup returns CDR1 KGHSH and CDR2 LQKENI. V dropped 5 bases and J dropped 3; count of bases not matched to a gene: 5. CDR3 in amino acids: CASSGLTGDTEAFF. The CDR3, as DNA: TGTGCCAGCTCAGGACTGACAGGGGACACTGAAGCTTTCTTT.

The chain joins TRBV9 to TRBJ1-2; TRBD1 is a possible D gene (6 bases). Trimming stripped 4 bases from V and 1 base from J, with 11 bases between. CDR3 size: 14 residues. Germline CDR1 SGDLS, CDR2 YYNGEE. This CDR3 reads CASSLPGVNYGYTF. For the CDR3, the DNA is TGTGCCAGCAGCCTCCCAGGGGTTAACTATGGCTACACCTTC.

The J gene is TRBJ2-2, the V gene TRBV25-1, with 9 bases identical to TRBD1. Per the germline V gene, CDR1 is MGHDK and CDR2 is SYGVNS. The V segment lost 1 base and the J segment 3 bases; nucleotides outside the gene matches: 3. This CDR3 is built from 16 residues. The CDR3 is CASSELGQGDTGELFF. CDR3 nucleotide sequence: TGTGCCAGCAGTGAATTGGGACAGGGTGACACCGGGGAGCTGTTTTTT.

The CDR3 protein is CASSLEGAGTGANVLTF. CDR3 bases: TGTGCCAGCAGCTTAGAGGGGGCGGGAACTGGGGCCAACGTCCTGACTTTC. The chain employs TRBV7-3 and TRBJ2-6, with D tentatively TRBD1 (7 bases). Deletions cut 2 bases from V and 2 bases from J, with 13 bases between. The germline V gene encodes CDR1 SGHTA and CDR2 FQGTGA. This CDR3 has 17 amino acids.

V is TRBV15 and J is TRBJ1-4; weak D call: TRBD1 (6 bases). The length of the CDR3 is 15 residues. From germline, CDR1 is LNHNV and CDR2 YYDKDF (reference sequence). Trimming cost V 0 bases and J 6 bases, with 11 bases left between them. The CDR3 DNA is TGTGCCACCAGCAGAGAATGGGCAGGGGATGAAAAACTGTTTTTT. This translates into CATSREWAGDEKLFF.

The chain has TRBV5-6 and TRBJ1-2, with D perhaps matching TRBD1 (5 bases). The CDR3 extends over 13 amino acids. Germline-derived CDR1 and CDR2 are SGHDT and YYEEEE. Trimming took 4 bases from V and 13 from J, leaving 20 bases between them. The CDR3 loop reads CASSGGGAHRPTF. The CDR3 nucleotides read TGTGCCAGCAGCGGAGGCGGGGCGCATCGACCCACCTTC.

CDR3 sequence: CASSQELHLPNYGYTF. The CDR3 DNA sequence: TGCGCCAGCAGCCAAGAGCTACACCTCCCTAACTATGGCTACACCTTC. This chain uses TRBV4-3 with TRBJ1-2; no definite D call. Between the trimmed V and J ends, which lost 0 bases and 0 bases, there was a span of 11 bases. The CDR3 consists of 16 residues. Germline loops: CDR1 LGHNA, CDR2 YSLEER.

This chain uses TRBV7-9 with TRBJ2-1; no clear D gene. There are 14 residues in the CDR3. Per the germline V gene, CDR1 is SEHNR and CDR2 is FQNEAQ (reference sequence). V lost 6 bases and J lost 0, with 9 bases in between. CDR3 coding DNA: TGTGCCAGCAGTATACAGAGCTCCTACAATGAGCAGTTCTTC. Protein sequence: CASSIQSSYNEQFF.

The chain is built from TRBV19 and TRBJ1-1, with TRBD1 identical over 8 bases. Germline trimming cut 6 bases from V and 1 base from J; bases unmatched to any gene: 10. Germline V gene sequence: CDR1 LNHDA, CDR2 SQIVND (reference sequence). The CDR3 is 16 amino acids. CDR3 amino acids: CASREPRGLRNTEAFF. The CDR3 DNA sequence: TGTGCCAGTAGGGAACCCAGGGGGCTCAGGAACACTGAAGCTTTCTTT.

This chain links TRBV4-3 with TRBJ2-2; 7 bases are shared with TRBD2. The V gene's germline CDR1 is LGHNA and CDR2 YSLEER. V shed 1 base and J 4 bases; nucleotides not matched to a gene: 3. The CDR3 contains 15 residues. The CDR3 is CASSQGTSVTGELFF. For the CDR3, the DNA is TGCGCCAGCAGCCAAGGAACTAGCGTCACCGGGGAGCTGTTTTTT.

CDR3 sequence reads: CASSADFLAGKSYEQYF. In DNA form, the CDR3 reads TGCGCCAGCAGCGCAGATTTTCTAGCGGGGAAATCCTACGAGCAGTACTTC. The chain carries TRBV4-1 and TRBJ2-7; TRBD2 agrees at 9 bases. Germline values: CDR1 MGHRA, CDR2 YSYEKL. The CDR3 runs 17 residues. V shed 5 bases, J shed 1 base, and the junction held 12 bases outside the gene matches.

This clone was seen only once. The V gene is TRBV6-1, the J gene TRBJ1-1, with D possibly matching TRBD1 (5 bases). The V gene's germline CDR1 is MNHNS and CDR2 SASEGT. The ends were cut back, 6 bases at V and 4 bases at J, with 18 bases in the middle. This CDR3 contains 15 residues. The CDR3 here is CASRAGTAASTEAFF. The CDR3 region has the DNA TGTGCCAGCAGAGCCGGGACGGCCGCATCCACTGAAGCTTTCTTT.

The genes are TRBV5-8 and TRBJ2-1, with a weak D call TRBD2 (5 bases). The CDR3 is 16 residues long. Germline CDR1 reads SGHTS; CDR2 reads YDEGEE. The V gene lost 4 bases and the J gene lost 1 base, with 15 bases spanning the gap. The CDR3 region is CASSLDVGGSYNEQFF. The CDR3 bases are TGTGCCAGCAGCCTGGACGTAGGCGGGTCCTACAATGAGCAGTTCTTC.

This chain uses TRBV5-1 with TRBJ1-3, with D hard to call. Germline CDR1 and CDR2: SGHRS and YFSETQ. The V end was cut by 0 bases, the J end by 4 bases, with 11 bases between. The CDR3 runs 15 residues. The DNA for the CDR3 is TGCGCCAGCAGCTTGGGAGCATCACGAGGAAACACCATATATTTT. Protein sequence: CASSLGASRGNTIYF.